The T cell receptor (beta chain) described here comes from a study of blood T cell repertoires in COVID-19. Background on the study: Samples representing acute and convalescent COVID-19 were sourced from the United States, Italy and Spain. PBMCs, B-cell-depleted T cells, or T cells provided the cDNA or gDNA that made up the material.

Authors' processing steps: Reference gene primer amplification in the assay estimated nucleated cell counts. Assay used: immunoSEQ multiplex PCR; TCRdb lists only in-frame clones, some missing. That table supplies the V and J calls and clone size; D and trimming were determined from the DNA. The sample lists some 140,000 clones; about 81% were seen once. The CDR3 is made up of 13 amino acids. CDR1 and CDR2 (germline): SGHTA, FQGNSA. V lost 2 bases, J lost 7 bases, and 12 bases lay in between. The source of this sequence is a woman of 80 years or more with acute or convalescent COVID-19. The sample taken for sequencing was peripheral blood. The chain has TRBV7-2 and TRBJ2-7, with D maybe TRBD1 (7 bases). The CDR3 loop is CASSLQAGGEQYF. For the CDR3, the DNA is TGTGCCAGCAGCTTACAGGCAGGGGGGGAGCAGTACTTC. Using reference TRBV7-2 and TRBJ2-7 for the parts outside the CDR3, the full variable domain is GAGVSQSPSNKVTEKGKDVELRCDPISGHTALYWYRQSLGQGLEFLIYFQGNSAPDKSGLPSDRFSAERTGGSVSTLTIQRTQQEDSAVYLCASSLQAGGEQYFGPGTRLTVT.